The 2 T cell receptor beta chains below all came from one sample that was sequenced in a study of T cell clones after liver transplantation. Assay: immunoSEQ multiplex PCR; the TCRdb copy retains only in-frame clones and omits some. Of 80,000 or so clones detected, nearly 85% appear once; the ten largest clones hold less than 0.6%. The sequencing used CD4+ T cells from blood, collected 45 to 47 months after liver transplant. Receptors were obtained from a human patient who received a liver transplant. These T cells may partly come from the graft donor.

This sequence joins TRBV19 and TRBJ2-2; 8 bases are a match to TRBD1. Germline trimming cut 4 bases from V and 3 bases from J; bases unmatched to any gene: 4. The length of the CDR3 is 15 residues. Per the germline V gene, CDR1 is LNHDA and CDR2 is SQIVND (reference sequence). The CDR3 here is CASSTQDRDTGELFF. CDR3 bases: TGTGCCAGTAGTACCCAGGACAGGGACACCGGGGAGCTGTTTTTT. The whole variable domain, filled in from reference TRBV19 and TRBJ2-2, reads DGGITQSPKYLFRKEGQNVTLSCEQNLNHDAMYWYRQDPGQGLRLIYYSQIVNDFQKGDIAEGYSVSREKKESFPLTVTSAQKNPTAFYLCASSTQDRDTGELFFGEGSRLTVL.

V is TRBV5-1 and J is TRBJ2-7; D uncertain. Trimming took off 1 base at V and 3 bases at J, with 5 bases between the two ends. The length of the CDR3 is 12 residues. The germline V gene has CDR1 SGHRS and CDR2 YFSETQ. DNA of the CDR3: TGCGCCAGCAGCTTGAACTACTACGAGCAGTACTTC. This encodes CASSLNYYEQYF.